The rows below give T cell receptor beta chains drawn from one sample of a study of regulatory T cells in long-lasting Graves disease. TCRdb reanalysed the multiplex PCR reads using MiXCR and keeps one entry per CDR3 protein. The table records 450,000 to 500,000 distinct CDR3 sequences, about a sixth of them present only once. These records were also assigned to another study, of T cells in Graves' hyperthyroidism and ophthalmopathy.

This sample comprised peripheral blood mononuclear cells (PBMCs), obtained at new diagnosis, from a patient treated with antithyroid drugs. These receptors came from a man aged 35 to 55 with Graves disease. The conserved cysteine and the conserved F or W are not part of the CDR3 here. Each record gives: V gene, clone size, J gene, CDR3 protein. Only part of the rows carry a size: once, few, many, or a class if the clone is expanded.

TRBV3-1	many	TRBJ2-3	ASSQEADTQY
TRBV20-1	NA	TRBJ2-7	SAGTRTGSKYEQY
TRBV20-1	NA	TRBJ1-6	SASPGTGLSSYNSPLH
TRBV27	NA	TRBJ1-6	ASTRGGISPLH
TRBV30	many	TRBJ1-4	AWSVGTWGEKLF
TRBV2	many	TRBJ2-7	ARAKTGSSYEQY
TRBV4-2	NA	TRBJ2-3	ASSLGTSTPDTQY
TRBV20-1	NA	TRBJ2-2	SASGAEGYTGELF
TRBV7-6	few	TRBJ2-3	ASSLAGPTSGRGNTQY
TRBV6-1	many	TRBJ2-7	ASSPYWTGGTLEQY
TRBV20-1	few	TRBJ1-4	SATGQGALNEKLF
TRBV28	many	TRBJ2-7	ASSFSLLGRSYEQY
TRBV28	few	TRBJ2-4	ASTARGFQY
TRBV25-1	NA	TRBJ1-2	ASSEFKTGGGYT
TRBV27	many	TRBJ2-7	ASSFGRTLSYEQY
TRBV18	many	TRBJ2-3	ASSPFGGTDTQY
TRBV3-1	many	TRBJ2-3	ASSQGGGKADTQY
TRBV11-2	many	TRBJ1-1	ASSSTRQNFEAF
TRBV28	few	TRBJ2-3	ASSLSRTSETQY
TRBV24-1	few	TRBJ2-3	ATSDLKVVAGAEDTQY
TRBV12-5	many	TRBJ1-5	ASGLDGYNQPQH
TRBV11-2	many	TRBJ2-7	ASSFASGNEQY
TRBV3-1	NA	TRBJ2-1	ASSRRQLYNEQF
TRBV28	many	TRBJ2-6	ASSPQGSGANVLT